One and the same sample provided the 17 T cell receptor beta chains below, sequenced in a study of somatic mutations in cytotoxic T cells in rheumatoid arthritis. The method was immunoSEQ multiplex PCR; TCRdb's version includes in-frame clones alone and lacks a portion of them. The sample shows 20,000 to 25,000 clones, 86% of them seen only once. The material sequenced was CD8+ T cells sorted from blood. These receptors all stem from a woman aged 45-65 years in good health.

The chain recombines TRBV11-3 with TRBJ2-1; 9 nucleotides match TRBD2. V gave up 4 bases and J gave up 10 bases; unmatched junction bases: 11. Germline V lookup: CDR1 SGHNT, CDR2 YENEEA. The length of the CDR3 is 15 residues. The CDR3 here is CASSSRGGALEEQFF. The CDR3 bases are TGTGCCAGCAGCTCGCGGGGGGGAGCTTTAGAGGAGCAGTTCTTC. The entire variable domain, with the rest obtained from reference TRBV11-3 and TRBJ2-1, is as follows: EAGVVQSPRYKIIEKKQPVAFWCNPISGHNTLYWYLQNLGQGPELLIRYENEEAVDDSQLPKDRFSAERLKGVDSTLKIQPAELGDSAVYLCASSSRGGALEEQFFGPGTRLTVL.

The chain combines TRBV2 with TRBJ2-6; TRBD2 agrees at 12 bases. The CDR3 is 18 amino acids. J gave up 0 bases and V 6 bases, and 6 bases lay outside the gene matches. Germline V gene sequence: CDR1 SNHLY, CDR2 FYNNEI. CDR3 coding DNA: TGTGCCAGCAGGGAACTAGCGGGGGGAACCTCTGGGGCCAACGTCCTGACTTTC. Its protein is CASRELAGGTSGANVLTF.

This clone was observed once. The V call is TRBV7-8, the J call TRBJ1-1; D not resolved. CDR3 size: 16 residues. CDR1 SGHVS and CDR2 FQNEAQ come from the germline V gene. The germline V and J ends were trimmed by 2 bases and 4 bases, with 17 bases remaining between them. The CDR3 sequence is CASSLSFRGNRTEAFF. Here the CDR3 DNA reads TGTGCCAGCAGCTTAAGTTTCCGGGGAAATCGCACTGAAGCTTTCTTT.

The chain is built from TRBV19 and TRBJ1-2; 12 bases map to TRBD1. CDR1 LNHDA and CDR2 SQIVND come from the germline V gene (reference sequence). V trimming: 6 bases; J trimming: 7 bases; junction bases outside the gene matches: 15. This CDR3 is 17 amino acids long. The CDR3 loop is CASRLTGTGGAPGGYTF. CDR3 bases: TGTGCCAGTAGGCTAACCGGGACAGGGGGCGCCCCAGGTGGCTACACCTTC.

The chain combines TRBV6-5 with TRBJ2-3, with 10 bases identical to TRBD2. Germline V gene data show CDR1 as MNHEY and CDR2 as SVGAGI. The CDR3 length is 16 residues. The V segment lost 2 bases and the J segment 2 bases; nucleotides outside the gene matches: 4. The CDR3 reads CASSYGLAEFTDTQYF. The CDR3 DNA reads TGTGCCAGCAGTTACGGACTAGCGGAATTCACAGATACGCAGTATTTT.

In nucleotides, the CDR3 is TGTGCCACCAGCAGAGATAAGGTGGCGGGGGTGATATACAATGAGCAGTTCTTC. Translation gives CATSRDKVAGVIYNEQFF. This chain links TRBV15 with TRBJ2-1; 7 nucleotides match TRBD2. Per the germline V gene, CDR1 is LNHNV and CDR2 is YYDKDF (reference sequence). V was pared by 0 bases and J by 4 bases, with 12 bases of the junction left unmatched. The CDR3 has 18 residues.

The chain uses TRBV19 and TRBJ2-1; perhaps TRBD1 as D (5 bases). V lost 3 bases and J lost 2, with 11 bases in between. CDR1 is LNHDA and CDR2 is SQIVND in the germline V gene (reference sequence). This CDR3 has 15 residues. The CDR3 sequence: CASSILGATYNEQFF. The CDR3 nucleotides are TGTGCCAGTAGTATTCTAGGGGCCACCTACAATGAGCAGTTCTTC.

The V and J genes are TRBV5-5 and TRBJ2-7; 9 bases map to TRBD1. Germline loops: CDR1 SGHKS, CDR2 YYEKEE (reference sequence). V lost 0 bases and J lost 7; bases outside the gene matches: 5. The CDR3 sequence is 14 residues long. CDR3 protein: CASSLGQGVGEQYV. The CDR3 bases are TGTGCCAGCAGCTTGGGACAGGGGGTGGGAGAGCAGTACGTC.

This chain's CDR3 is CASSVGGALNTEAFF. CDR3 sequence (DNA): TGTGCCAGCAGCGTAGGAGGGGCGTTGAACACTGAAGCTTTCTTT. V is TRBV9 and J is TRBJ1-1, with a tentative D call TRBD1 (5 bases). CDR3 length: 15 residues. The germline V gene has CDR1 SGDLS and CDR2 YYNGEE. V shed 0 bases and J shed 0 bases, with 9 bases lying between them.

J is TRBJ1-1 and V is TRBV11-3; 8 nucleotides agree with TRBD1. The CDR3 is 13 residues long. The V gene's germline CDR1 is SGHNT and CDR2 YENEEA. V lost 4 bases, J lost 10 bases, and 8 bases stayed unmatched. The CDR3 sequence: CASSYSTGDAAFF. The CDR3 coding sequence is TGTGCCAGCAGCTACTCGACAGGGGACGCAGCTTTCTTT.

The rearrangement links TRBV5-6 to TRBJ1-2; perhaps TRBD1 as D (5 bases). The CDR3 has 14 amino acids. Per germline, CDR1 SGHDT and CDR2 YYEEEE. Trimming removed 3 bases from V and 4 bases from J, with 13 bases in between. The CDR3 spells CASSSGAMGYGYTF. The CDR3 nucleotides read TGTGCCAGCAGCTCCGGGGCCATGGGCTATGGCTACACCTTC.

The chain employs TRBV6-1 and TRBJ2-7; TRBD1 aligns across 9 bases. Germline trimming cut 10 bases from V and 3 bases from J; bases unmatched to any gene: 10. This CDR3 comprises 14 residues. CDR1 MNHNS and CDR2 SASEGT come from the germline V gene. CDR3 nucleotide sequence: TGTGCCACCGATCCGGGACAGGGTCTCTACGAGCAGTACTTC. This sequence encodes CATDPGQGLYEQYF.

This clone was seen just once. This chain connects TRBV13 to TRBJ1-1; no reliable D call. Per germline, CDR1 PRHDT and CDR2 FYEKMQ (reference sequence). V shed 4 bases and J shed 1 base, with 7 bases lying between them. This CDR3 contains 13 residues. The CDR3 loop is CASSSSGNTEAFF. As DNA, the CDR3 is TGTGCCAGCAGCTCCTCGGGGAACACTGAAGCTTTCTTT.

The rearrangement joins TRBV28 to TRBJ1-6; 8 bases agree with TRBD1. The CDR3 length is 17 residues. Germline CDR1 and CDR2: MDHEN and SYDVKM. Unmatched junction bases numbered 7, after V lost 6 bases and J lost 0 bases. The CDR3 bases are TGTGCCAGCAGCCAGGGACAGGAGAGCTCCTATAATTCACCCCTCCACTTT. Its translation is CASSQGQESSYNSPLHF.

This clone was recorded once. This chain uses TRBV7-8 with TRBJ2-7; D gene unclear. Trimming removed 1 base from V and 0 bases from J, with 10 bases in between. Germline V gives CDR1 SGHVS, CDR2 FQNEAQ. There are 15 residues in the CDR3. The CDR3 DNA follows: TGTGCCAGCAGCTTAGGTCCCTTCAGCTCCTACGAGCAGTACTTC. It is translated as CASSLGPFSSYEQYF.

This chain links TRBV7-8 with TRBJ1-1; TRBD1 is a possible D gene (5 bases). In germline, CDR1 is SGHVS, CDR2 FQNEAQ. The CDR3 runs 15 residues. Trimming cost V 5 bases and J 4 bases, with 17 bases left between them. The CDR3 spells CASSHDWGGRTEAFF. The CDR3 DNA sequence: TGTGCCAGCAGCCACGACTGGGGGGGACGCACTGAAGCTTTCTTT.

The rearrangement uses TRBV9 and TRBJ1-2; TRBD1 might be the D (5 bases). Germline assignment: CDR1 SGDLS and CDR2 YYNGEE. V lost 4 bases to trimming and J lost 4 bases, with 23 bases between them. The CDR3 loop spans 17 amino acids. CDR3 loop: CASSHSPERGGGYGYTF. In DNA, the CDR3 is TGTGCCAGCAGCCACAGCCCCGAGAGGGGCGGGGGCTATGGCTACACCTTC.